The present entry profiles one T cell receptor beta chain with its context. Per the original data handling: Out-of-frame sequences were removed, leaving around 2.2 million distinct TCRbeta sequences. Generated by immunoSEQ multiplex PCR, the TCRdb table keeps only in-frame clones and is missing some. That table is the source of V, J and clone size, and D and trimming were worked out from the DNA. The sample carries just under 95,000 clones, 80% recorded once. The CDR3 length is 15 residues. Looked up from germline, CDR1 is SGDLS and CDR2 is YYNGEE. Trimming removed 0 bases at V and 4 bases at J, with 14 bases between. The entry originates in a study of memory CD4+ T cells and cytomegalovirus serostatus. Single viable CD3+CD4+CD8-CD45RO+ cells were sorted as the memory CD4+ T cells.

The clonotype originates from an adult in good health and CMV-seropositive. Specimen: memory CD4+ T cells from blood. The chain combines TRBV9 with TRBJ2-7, with D tentatively TRBD2 (6 bases). The DNA of the CDR3 is TGTGCCAGCAGCGTAGGGGGGACTCAAAGTTACGAGCAGTACTTC. Amino acids: CASSVGGTQSYEQYF.